This record covers a single T cell receptor (beta chain). The CDR3 spans 14 residues. From germline, CDR1 is SGHNT and CDR2 YYREEE (reference sequence). V lost 0 bases to trimming and J lost 7 bases; unmatched junction nucleotides: 5. The sample belongs to a study of T cell changes during pregnancy in multiple sclerosis. Only in-frame clones appear in the TCRdb table, and some are missing; sequencing was by immunoSEQ multiplex PCR. In the table there are tens of thousands of clones, about 92% of which are singletons. The chain is built from TRBV5-4 and TRBJ2-5; TRBD2 matches 8 bases. This TCR came from a female donor with multiple sclerosis, enrolled in a pregnancy study. Material: peripheral blood, obtained before pregnancy. CDR3: CASSLAGGPGTQYF. In nucleotides, the CDR3 is TGTGCCAGCAGCTTGGCGGGAGGGCCGGGGACCCAGTACTTC.